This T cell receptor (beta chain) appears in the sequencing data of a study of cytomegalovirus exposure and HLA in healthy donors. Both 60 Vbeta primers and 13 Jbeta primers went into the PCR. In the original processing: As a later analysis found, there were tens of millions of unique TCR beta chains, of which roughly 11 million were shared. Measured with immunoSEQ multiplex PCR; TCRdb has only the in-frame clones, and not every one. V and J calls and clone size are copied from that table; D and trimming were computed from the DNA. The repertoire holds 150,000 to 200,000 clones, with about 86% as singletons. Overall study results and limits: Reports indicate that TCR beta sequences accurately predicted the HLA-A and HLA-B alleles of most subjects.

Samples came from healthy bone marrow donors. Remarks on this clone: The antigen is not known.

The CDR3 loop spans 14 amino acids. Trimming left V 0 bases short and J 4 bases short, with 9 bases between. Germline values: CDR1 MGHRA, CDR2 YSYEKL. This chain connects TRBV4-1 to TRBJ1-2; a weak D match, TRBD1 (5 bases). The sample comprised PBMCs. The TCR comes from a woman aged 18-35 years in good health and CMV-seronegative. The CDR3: CASSQEGGIYGYTF. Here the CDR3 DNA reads TGCGCCAGCAGCCAAGAGGGGGGGATCTATGGCTACACCTTC.